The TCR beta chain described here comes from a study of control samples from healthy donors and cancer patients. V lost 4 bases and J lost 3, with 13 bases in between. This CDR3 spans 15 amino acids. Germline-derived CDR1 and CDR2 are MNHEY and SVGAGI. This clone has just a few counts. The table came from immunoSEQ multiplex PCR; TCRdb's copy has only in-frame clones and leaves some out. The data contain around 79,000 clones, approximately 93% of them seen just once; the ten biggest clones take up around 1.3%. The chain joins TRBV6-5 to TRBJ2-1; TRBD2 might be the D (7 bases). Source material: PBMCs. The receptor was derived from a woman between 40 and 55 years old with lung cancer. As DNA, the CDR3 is TGTGCCAGCAGTTCACGGGGGGCCCTCTACAATGAGCAGTTCTTC. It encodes CASSSRGALYNEQFF.